This T cell receptor beta chain was documented in a study of cytomegalovirus exposure and HLA in healthy donors. V lost 6 bases and J lost 11, with 16 bases in between. This CDR3 spans 12 amino acids. The germline gives CDR1 MNHNS, CDR2 SASEGT. Profiling relied on immunoSEQ multiplex PCR, and the TCRdb table lists in-frame clones only, not all of them. The table lists about 60,000 clones, 85% to 95% of them singletons. This clonotype was sampled from a woman between 18 and 29 years old in good health and CMV-seronegative. Sequencing was done on a sample of PBMCs. V usage is TRBV6-1 and J usage is TRBJ1-1, with TRBD1 as a possible D gene (5 bases). This chain's CDR3 is CASRLDNREAFF. In nucleotides, the CDR3 is TGTGCCAGCAGATTGGACAATCGTGAGGCTTTCTTT.